This section outlines one TCR beta chain sequence together with its context. Its antigen remains unknown. This entry comes from a study of T cell responses to AZD1222 COVID-19 vaccine. The germline gives CDR1 SGHAT, CDR2 FQNNGV. The CDR3 is 11 residues long. V was pared by 1 base and J by 5 bases, with 2 bases between. Points from the study as a whole: Unmutated variant regions are reportedly targeted by nearly half of spike-specific TCRs. Without day 14 samples, only post-peak T cell repertoires were studied. Donor demographics were predominantly white British with a female majority; clonal diversity may be underestimated. Spike-specific TCR repertoires showed rising breadth and depth after two AZD1222 doses.

Sequenced by immunoSEQ multiplex PCR; TCRdb stores in-frame clones only, minus some. The sample yields some 200,000 clones, around 93% seen once. The chain uses TRBV11-2 and TRBJ2-5; D gene uncertain. The receptor comes from an adult in good health. Specimen: peripheral blood, collected on day 0 of MenACWY control vaccination. The CDR3 loop reads CASSLVETQYF. The CDR3 region has the DNA TGTGCCAGCAGCTTAGTTGAGACCCAGTACTTC.